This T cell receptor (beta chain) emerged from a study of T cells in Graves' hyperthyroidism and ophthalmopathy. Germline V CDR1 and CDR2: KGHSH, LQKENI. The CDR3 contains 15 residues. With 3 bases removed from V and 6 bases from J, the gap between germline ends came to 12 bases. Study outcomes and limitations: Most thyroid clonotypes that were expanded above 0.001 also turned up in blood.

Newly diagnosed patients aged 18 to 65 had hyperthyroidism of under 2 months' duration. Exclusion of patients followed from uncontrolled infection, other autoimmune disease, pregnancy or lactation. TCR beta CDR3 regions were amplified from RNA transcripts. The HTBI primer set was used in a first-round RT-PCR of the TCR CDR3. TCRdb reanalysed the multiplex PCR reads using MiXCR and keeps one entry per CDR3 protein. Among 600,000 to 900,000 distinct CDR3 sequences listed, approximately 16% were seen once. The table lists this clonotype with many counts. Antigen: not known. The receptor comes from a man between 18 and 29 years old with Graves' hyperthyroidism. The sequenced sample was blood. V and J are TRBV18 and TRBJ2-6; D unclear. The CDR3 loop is CASSPPRGEANVLTF. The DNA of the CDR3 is TGTGCCAGCTCACCCCCTCGAGGCGAGGCCAACGTCCTGACTTTC.